This TCR beta chain is from a study of radiotherapy plus CTLA-4 blockade in lung cancer. Findings of the study overall: Early blood T cell clone dynamics reportedly forecast response best, with interferon-beta. TCR clones of tumor origin grew in blood after radiotherapy plus ipilimumab.

Data came from immunoSEQ multiplex PCR; TCRdb stores just in-frame clones and leaves some out. The repertoire has 45,000 to 55,000 clones, around 80% of them found once; the top ten carry 3.2%. Focal radiation plus CTLA-4 blockade with ipilimumab was given to patients with chemo-refractory metastatic non-small-cell lung cancer. The V gene end was trimmed by 0 bases and the J gene end by 3 bases; junction bases not matched to a gene: 2. Germline values: CDR1 SGHRS, CDR2 YFSETQ. The CDR3 is 15 residues long. A word on this clone: Its antigen is as yet unknown.

Sequencing was performed on peripheral blood, taken from a patient treated with radiotherapy plus ipilimumab. This sequence joins TRBV5-1 and TRBJ1-3; 8 nucleotides match TRBD1. The sequence derives from a human donor with non-small cell lung cancer who had a partial response to radiotherapy plus ipilimumab. CDR3 protein: CASSLDRGDGNTIYF. In DNA, the CDR3 is TGCGCCAGCAGCTTGGACAGGGGGGATGGAAACACCATATATTTT.